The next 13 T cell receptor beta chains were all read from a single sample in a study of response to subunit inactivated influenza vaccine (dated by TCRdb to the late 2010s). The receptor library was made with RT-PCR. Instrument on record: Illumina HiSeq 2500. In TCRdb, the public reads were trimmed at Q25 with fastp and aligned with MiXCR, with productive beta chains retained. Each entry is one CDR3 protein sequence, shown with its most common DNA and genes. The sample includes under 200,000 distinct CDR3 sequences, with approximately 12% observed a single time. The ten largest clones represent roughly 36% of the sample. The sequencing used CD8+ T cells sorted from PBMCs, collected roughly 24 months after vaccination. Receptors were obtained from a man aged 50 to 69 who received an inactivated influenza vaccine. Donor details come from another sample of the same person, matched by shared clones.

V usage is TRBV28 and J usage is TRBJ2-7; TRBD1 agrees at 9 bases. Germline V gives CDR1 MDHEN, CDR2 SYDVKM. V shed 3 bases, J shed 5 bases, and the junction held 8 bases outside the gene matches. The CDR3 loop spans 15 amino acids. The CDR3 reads CASSLTGGIGDEQYF. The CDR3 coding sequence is TGTGCCAGCAGTTTGACAGGGGGAATTGGTGACGAGCAGTACTTC.

The CDR3 sequence is CASSYSAYGPEAFF. CDR3 in DNA: TGTGCCAGCAGTTACTCGGCTTACGGCCCTGAAGCTTTCTTT. The chain uses TRBV6-5 and TRBJ1-1; D gene uncertain. Per the germline V gene, CDR1 is MNHEY and CDR2 is SVGAGI. Trimming removed 0 bases at V and 6 bases at J, with 11 bases between. CDR3 size: 14 residues.

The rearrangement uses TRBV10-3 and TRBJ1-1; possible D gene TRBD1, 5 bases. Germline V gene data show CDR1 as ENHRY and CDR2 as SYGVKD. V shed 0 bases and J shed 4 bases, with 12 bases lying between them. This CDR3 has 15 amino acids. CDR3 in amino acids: CAISESGGTGTEAFF. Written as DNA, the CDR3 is TGTGCCATCAGTGAGTCTGGGGGAACGGGCACTGAAGCTTTCTTT.

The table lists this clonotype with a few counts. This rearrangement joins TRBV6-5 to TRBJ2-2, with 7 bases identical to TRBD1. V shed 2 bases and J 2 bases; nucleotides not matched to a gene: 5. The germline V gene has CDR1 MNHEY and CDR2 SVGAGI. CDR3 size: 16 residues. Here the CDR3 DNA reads TGTGCCAGCAGTTACCAGGGACAGTTTAACACCGGGGAGCTGTTTTTT. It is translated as CASSYQGQFNTGELFF.

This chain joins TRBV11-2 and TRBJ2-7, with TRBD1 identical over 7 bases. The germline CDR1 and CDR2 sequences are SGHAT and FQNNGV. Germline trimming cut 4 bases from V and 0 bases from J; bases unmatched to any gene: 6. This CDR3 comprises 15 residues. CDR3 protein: CASSSWTGFSYEQYF. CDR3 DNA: TGTGCCAGCAGCTCCTGGACAGGTTTCTCCTACGAGCAGTACTTC.

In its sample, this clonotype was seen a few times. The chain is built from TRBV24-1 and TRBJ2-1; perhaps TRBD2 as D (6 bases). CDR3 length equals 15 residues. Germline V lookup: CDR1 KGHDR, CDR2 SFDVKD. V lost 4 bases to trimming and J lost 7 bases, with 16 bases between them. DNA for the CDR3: TGTGCCACCAGTGACCGTACGGGACTGGAGAATGAGCAGTTCTTC. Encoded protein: CATSDRTGLENEQFF.

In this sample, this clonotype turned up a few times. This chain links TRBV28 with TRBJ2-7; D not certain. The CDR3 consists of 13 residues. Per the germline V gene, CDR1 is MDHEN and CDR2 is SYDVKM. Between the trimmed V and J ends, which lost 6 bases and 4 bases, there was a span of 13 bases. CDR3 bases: TGTGCCAGCAGCCTGTCGAGGTTTTACGAGCAGTACTTC. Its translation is CASSLSRFYEQYF.

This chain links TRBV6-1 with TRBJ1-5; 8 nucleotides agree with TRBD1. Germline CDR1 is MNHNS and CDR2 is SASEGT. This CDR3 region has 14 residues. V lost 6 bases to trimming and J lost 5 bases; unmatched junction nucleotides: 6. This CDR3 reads CASSGQGIYQPQHF. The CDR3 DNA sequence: TGTGCCAGCAGCGGACAGGGAATCTATCAGCCCCAGCATTTT.

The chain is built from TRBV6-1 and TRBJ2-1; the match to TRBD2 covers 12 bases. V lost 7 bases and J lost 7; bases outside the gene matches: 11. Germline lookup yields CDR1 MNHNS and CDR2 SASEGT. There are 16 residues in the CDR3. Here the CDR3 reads CASNRLAGDLGNEQFF. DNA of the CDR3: TGTGCCAGCAATCGACTAGCGGGAGACCTCGGGAATGAGCAGTTCTTC.

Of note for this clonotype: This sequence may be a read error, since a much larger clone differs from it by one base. DNA for the CDR3: TGTGCCAGCAGCGTAGGGGGCCTTGGAGGACTAGTTCACGATGAGCAGTTCTTC. Translated: CASSVGGLGGLVHDEQFF. The chain has TRBV9 and TRBJ2-1, with 7 positions matching TRBD2. CDR3 length: 18 residues. CDR1 and CDR2 from the germline V gene are SGDLS and YYNGEE. The J segment lost 8 bases and the V segment lost 0 bases, leaving 17 bases of the junction unmatched.

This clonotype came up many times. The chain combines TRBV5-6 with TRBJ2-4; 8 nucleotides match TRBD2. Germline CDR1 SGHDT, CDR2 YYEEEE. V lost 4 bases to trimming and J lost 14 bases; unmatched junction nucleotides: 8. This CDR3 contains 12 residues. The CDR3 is CASSPTGGVEYF. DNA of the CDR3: TGTGCCAGCAGCCCCACGGGGGGGGTAGAGTACTTC.

The CDR3 reads CASRNDRDGFEKLFF. The DNA of the CDR3 is TGTGCCAGCAGAAACGACAGGGACGGCTTTGAAAAACTGTTTTTT. The V gene is TRBV12-3 or TRBV12-4, the J gene TRBJ1-4; 7 bases fit TRBD1. CDR3 length: 15 residues. Trimming removed 6 bases from V and 7 bases from J; junction bases left unmatched: 11.

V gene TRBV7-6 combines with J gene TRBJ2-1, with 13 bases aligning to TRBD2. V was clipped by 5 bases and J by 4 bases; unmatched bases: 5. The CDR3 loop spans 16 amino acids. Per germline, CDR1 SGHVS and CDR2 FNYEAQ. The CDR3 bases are TGTGCCAGCAGCGCCGGGACTAGCGGGGCGTACAATGAGCAGTTCTTC. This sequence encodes CASSAGTSGAYNEQFF. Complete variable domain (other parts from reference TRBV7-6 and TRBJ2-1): GAGVSQSPRYKVTKRGQDVALRCDPISGHVSLYWYRQALGQGPEFLTYFNYEAQQDKSGLPNDRFSAERPEGSISTLTIQRTEQRDSAMYRCASSAGTSGAYNEQFFGPGTRLTVL.